A single sample is the source of the 23 T cell receptor beta chains below, sequenced in a study of early T cells in non-severe SARS-CoV-2 infection. From the 5' RACE reads, TCRdb called clonotypes with MiXCR, one entry per CDR3 protein. The table shows 25,000 to 30,000 distinct CDR3 sequences, with around 5% occurring only once. Sequencing was carried out using whole blood. The receptor set was obtained from an adult who was a healthcare worker with PCR-confirmed SARS-CoV-2 infection or an uninfected control (not recorded which).

This clonotype has a count of ten or more. The chain is built from TRBV2 and TRBJ2-5; 9 bases line up with TRBD1. Germline V gene data show CDR1 as SNHLY and CDR2 as FYNNEI. The CDR3 has 15 residues. Losses at the gene ends were 4 bases for V and 6 bases for J; bases not matched to a gene: 9. The CDR3 sequence: CASSVSGTGWKTQYF. The CDR3 nucleotides are TGTGCCAGCAGTGTGTCCGGGACAGGGTGGAAGACCCAGTACTTC. Full variable domain (outside the CDR3, taken from reference TRBV2 and TRBJ2-5): EPEVTQTPSHQVTQMGQEVILRCVPISNHLYFYWYRQILGQKVEFLVSFYNNEISEKSEIFDDQFSVERPDGSNFTLKIRSTKLEDSAMYFCASSVSGTGWKTQYFGPGTRLLVL.

Relative to its sample, this clonotype is medium-sized. The chain recombines TRBV29-1 with TRBJ1-2; D gene uncertain. The CDR3 totals 12 residues. From germline, CDR1 is SQVTM and CDR2 ANQGSEA. V was clipped by 3 bases and J by 8 bases, with 13 bases between them. Written as DNA, the CDR3 is TGCAGCGTTGACAAAGGGTTCGAGGGCTACACCTTC. Amino acid sequence: CSVDKGFEGYTF. The whole variable domain, filled in from reference TRBV29-1 and TRBJ1-2, reads SAVISQKPSRDICQRGTSLTIQCQVDSQVTMMFWYRQQPGQSLTLIATANQGSEATYESGFVIDKFPISRPNLTFSTLTVSNMSPEDSSIYLCSVDKGFEGYTFGSGTRLTVV.

This clonotype was recorded a few times. This chain uses TRBV6-5 with TRBJ1-2; D unresolved. This CDR3 has 12 amino acids. The V gene lost 2 bases and the J gene lost 8 bases, with 9 bases spanning the gap. CDR1 and CDR2 from the germline V gene are MNHEY and SVGAGI. For the CDR3, the DNA is TGTGCCAGCAGTTACGCTCCGACAGGCTACACCTTC. It yields the protein CASSYAPTGYTF.

This clonotype showed up many times. The chain employs TRBV29-1 and TRBJ1-2; no definite D call. The CDR3 spans 13 residues. Deletions cut 4 bases from V and 8 bases from J, with 17 bases between. CDR1 is SQVTM, CDR2 ANQGSEA, per germline. CDR3 region: CSVVQRALGGYTF. The CDR3 DNA reads TGCAGCGTTGTTCAAAGGGCTCTCGGAGGCTACACCTTC.

This chain links TRBV7-2 with TRBJ2-1, with 8 bases lining up with TRBD2. Trimming at V came to 5 bases and at J to 9 bases, leaving 12 bases not matched to a gene. The CDR3 extends over 15 amino acids. Germline assignment: CDR1 SGHTA and CDR2 FQGNSA. The CDR3 reads CASSNPGLESGEQFF. CDR3 DNA: TGTGCCAGCAGCAATCCGGGACTAGAAAGTGGTGAGCAGTTCTTC.

This clonotype came up many times. The chain uses TRBV19 and TRBJ2-7; 9 positions match TRBD2. V lost 4 bases, J lost 4 bases, and 2 bases stayed unmatched. The CDR3 runs 13 residues. From germline, CDR1 is LNHDA and CDR2 SQIVND (reference sequence). DNA of the CDR3: TGTGCCAGTAGTACTGGACTAGCGTACGAGCAGTACTTC. Its translation is CASSTGLAYEQYF.

This clonotype has ten or more counts. J is TRBJ2-1 and V is TRBV19; D unresolved. The V gene lost 0 bases and the J gene lost 3 bases, with 9 bases spanning the gap. The CDR3 spans 15 residues. CDR1 LNHDA and CDR2 SQIVND come from the germline V gene (reference sequence). The CDR3: CASSIEVESYNEQFF. CDR3 nucleotides: TGTGCCAGTAGTATAGAGGTAGAAAGCTACAATGAGCAGTTCTTC.

This clonotype appeared many times. The V and J genes are TRBV9 and TRBJ1-1; unclear D gene. The V and J ends lost 1 base and 3 bases respectively, with 7 bases between them. CDR1 is SGDLS and CDR2 is YYNGEE in the germline V gene. The CDR3 length is 13 residues. CDR3 protein: CASSVFPHTEAFF. CDR3 in DNA: TGTGCCAGCAGCGTATTCCCTCACACTGAAGCTTTCTTT.

The chain couples TRBV5-1 to TRBJ2-5, with 8 bases that match TRBD2. V lost 3 bases and J lost 5; bases outside the gene matches: 6. CDR1 SGHRS and CDR2 YFSETQ come from the germline V gene. CDR3 length equals 14 residues. This CDR3 reads CASSSRRGDETQYF. The CDR3, as DNA: TGCGCCAGCAGCTCACGGCGGGGGGATGAGACCCAGTACTTC. Full variable domain (missing parts from reference TRBV5-1 and TRBJ2-5): KAGVTQTPRYLIKTRGQQVTLSCSPISGHRSVSWYQQTPGQGLQFLFEYFSETQRNKGNFPGRFSGRQFSNSRSEMNVSTLELGDSALYLCASSSRRGDETQYFGPGTRLLVL.

Ten or more counts support this clonotype. The rearrangement uses TRBV29-1 and TRBJ2-6, with D possibly TRBD2 on 5 matching bases. Germline loops: CDR1 SQVTM, CDR2 ANQGSEA. The CDR3 length is 17 residues. V was cut by 7 bases and J by 0 bases, with 19 bases left in between. CDR3 coding DNA: TGCAGCGCCCTACACCGGGAAGCCGGCTCTGGGGCCAACGTCCTGACTTTC. It encodes CSALHREAGSGANVLTF.

The chain is built from TRBV15 and TRBJ2-3; no definite D call. Between the trimmed V and J ends, which lost 0 bases and 8 bases, there was a span of 9 bases. Germline CDR1 and CDR2: LNHNV and YYDKDF (reference sequence). This CDR3 has 13 amino acids. CDR3 protein: CATSRDRVGTQYF. CDR3 coding DNA: TGTGCCACCAGCAGAGATAGAGTGGGTACGCAGTATTTT.

V gene TRBV7-8 combines with J gene TRBJ2-3; no clear D gene. Germline lookup yields CDR1 SGHVS and CDR2 FQNEAQ. The CDR3 is made up of 15 amino acids. Trimming stripped 7 bases from V and 5 bases from J, with 19 bases between. CDR3 amino acids: CASTTDGTTRDTQYF. Written as DNA, the CDR3 is TGTGCCAGCACCACCGACGGAACCACACGAGATACGCAGTATTTT.

This clonotype was recorded many times. The gene calls are TRBV7-3 and TRBJ2-1; TRBD1 is a possible D gene (6 bases). The germline CDR1 and CDR2 sequences are SGHTA and FQGTGA. The ends were cut back, 2 bases at V and 3 bases at J, with 11 bases in the middle. The CDR3 sequence is 15 residues long. The CDR3 here is CASSLEGTIYNEQFF. Here the CDR3 DNA reads TGTGCCAGCAGCTTAGAAGGGACAATCTACAATGAGCAGTTCTTC.

This clonotype was detected a few times. The V call is TRBV20-1, the J call TRBJ2-1; D possibly uses TRBD1 or TRBD2 (6 bases each). V lost 6 bases and J 10 bases, leaving 13 bases between the germline ends. The CDR3 totals 11 residues. CDR1 DFQATT and CDR2 SNEGSKA come from the germline V gene (reference sequence). In DNA, the CDR3 is TGCAGTGCAGCATGGGGGGCCGAGCAGTTCTTC. Residues: CSAAWGAEQFF.

This clonotype was picked up many times. The chain is built from TRBV10-3 and TRBJ1-4, with 10 bases that match TRBD1. The CDR3 extends over 15 amino acids. Germline V gene lookup returns CDR1 ENHRY and CDR2 SYGVKD. After removal of 5 bases from V and 7 bases from J, the junction contained 7 bases not matched to a gene. The CDR3, as DNA: TGTGCCATCAGTTCCCGGACAGGGGGGAGTGAAAAACTGTTTTTT. Residues: CAISSRTGGSEKLFF.

This clonotype was counted only a few times. The gene calls are TRBV5-1 and TRBJ1-4, with D tentatively TRBD1 (6 bases). There are 12 residues in the CDR3. Deletions cut 2 bases from V and 12 bases from J, with 11 bases between. The V gene's germline CDR1 is SGHRS and CDR2 YFSETQ. CDR3 region: CASSLTGWQLFF. The CDR3 nucleotides read TGCGCCAGCAGCTTAACAGGGTGGCAACTGTTTTTT.

The table lists this clonotype with many counts. At one end, the junction sequence differs from germline, possibly due to a read error. The chain has TRBV7-7 and TRBJ2-2; D uncertain. This CDR3 has 16 amino acids. From germline, CDR1 is SSHAT and CDR2 FNYEAQ (reference sequence). The CDR3 DNA reads TGTGCTAGCAGCCCCTCCGAACAGATAGGAACCGGGGAGCTGTTTTTT. It translates to CASSPSEQIGTGELFF.

This clonotype was detected only a few times. The chain uses TRBV5-3 and TRBJ2-1; possibly TRBD1 or TRBD2 for D (5 bases each). TRBV5-3 qualifies as an ORF whose function is uncertain. The CDR3 is made up of 14 amino acids. V shed 5 bases and J shed 7 bases, with 16 bases lying between them. CDR3 amino acids: CARRWDPVRNEQFF. CDR3 DNA: TGTGCCAGAAGGTGGGACCCGGTACGGAATGAGCAGTTCTTC.

This clonotype was observed many times. V gene TRBV30 combines with J gene TRBJ1-4; weak D call: TRBD1 (5 bases). The CDR3 runs 15 residues. V was clipped by 0 bases and J by 8 bases, with 16 bases between them. Germline V gene sequence: CDR1 GTSNPN, CDR2 SVGIG (reference sequence). The CDR3 protein is CAWSVLRTGEEKLFF. The CDR3 nucleotides are TGTGCCTGGAGTGTACTCCGAACAGGAGAAGAAAAACTGTTTTTT.

Ten or more counts support this clonotype. The CDR3, as DNA: TGCAGTGCAAAGTGGAGCTCTGGAAACACCATATATTTT. Translating gives CSAKWSSGNTIYF. The chain employs TRBV20-1 and TRBJ1-3; no reliable D call. The germline gives CDR1 DFQATT, CDR2 SNEGSKA (reference sequence). V was clipped by 6 bases and J by 0 bases, with 9 bases between them. The CDR3 is 13 amino acids.

There are a few counts of this clonotype. The chain couples TRBV5-1 to TRBJ2-3; TRBD1 or TRBD2 may be the D gene (5 bases each). Germline assignment: CDR1 SGHRS and CDR2 YFSETQ. The CDR3 contains 12 residues. V was pared by 5 bases and J by 4 bases, with 8 bases between. CDR3 sequence reads: CASRGEADTQYF. The DNA for the CDR3 is TGCGCCAGCAGGGGGGAAGCAGATACGCAGTATTTT.

This clonotype was seen repeatedly, ten times or more. CDR3 region: CASHQRVGGGNQPQHF. The CDR3 region has the DNA TGTGCCAGCCATCAAAGGGTAGGCGGGGGCAATCAGCCCCAGCATTTT. The rearrangement uses TRBV19 and TRBJ1-5; D unclear. CDR1 LNHDA and CDR2 SQIVND come from the germline V gene (reference sequence). V was trimmed by 9 bases and J by 2 bases, leaving 20 bases between them. The length of the CDR3 is 16 residues.

The gene calls are TRBV5-1 and TRBJ2-7; D unclear. Germline CDR1 is SGHRS and CDR2 is YFSETQ. Trimming left V 0 bases short and J 3 bases short, with 7 bases between. This CDR3 spans 13 amino acids. The chain's CDR3 is CASSLGPNYEQYF. DNA of the CDR3: TGCGCCAGCAGCTTGGGGCCGAACTACGAGCAGTACTTC.